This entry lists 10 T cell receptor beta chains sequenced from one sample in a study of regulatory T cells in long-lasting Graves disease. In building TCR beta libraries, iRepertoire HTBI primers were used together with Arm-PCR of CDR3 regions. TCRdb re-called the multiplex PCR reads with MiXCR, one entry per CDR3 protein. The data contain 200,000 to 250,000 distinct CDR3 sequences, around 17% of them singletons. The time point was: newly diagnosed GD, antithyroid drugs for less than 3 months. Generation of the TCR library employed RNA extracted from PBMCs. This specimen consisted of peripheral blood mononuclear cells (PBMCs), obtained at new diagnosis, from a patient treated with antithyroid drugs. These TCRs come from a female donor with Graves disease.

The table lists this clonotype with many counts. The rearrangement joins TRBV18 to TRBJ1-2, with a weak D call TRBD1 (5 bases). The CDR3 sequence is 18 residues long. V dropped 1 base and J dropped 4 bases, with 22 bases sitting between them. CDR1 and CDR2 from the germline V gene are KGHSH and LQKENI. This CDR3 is CASSPLRDREGFSYGYTF. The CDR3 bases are TGTGCCAGCTCACCACTTCGGGACCGGGAGGGTTTCAGCTATGGCTACACCTTC.

This CDR3 is CASSERLADSTDTQYF. The CDR3 coding sequence is TGTGCCAGCAGTGAAAGACTAGCCGATAGCACAGATACGCAGTATTTT. The chain links TRBV2 to TRBJ2-3, with 7 bases aligning to TRBD2. Germline values: CDR1 SNHLY, CDR2 FYNNEI. The CDR3 spans 16 residues. With V trimmed by 2 bases and J by 0 bases, 5 bases remained unmatched.

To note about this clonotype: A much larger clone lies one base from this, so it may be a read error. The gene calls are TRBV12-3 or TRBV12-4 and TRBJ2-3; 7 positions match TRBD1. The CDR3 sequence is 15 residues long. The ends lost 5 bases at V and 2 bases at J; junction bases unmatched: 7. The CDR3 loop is CASSASDRATDTQYF. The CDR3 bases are TGTGCCAGCAGTGCCTCCGACAGGGCCACAGATACGCAGTATTTT.

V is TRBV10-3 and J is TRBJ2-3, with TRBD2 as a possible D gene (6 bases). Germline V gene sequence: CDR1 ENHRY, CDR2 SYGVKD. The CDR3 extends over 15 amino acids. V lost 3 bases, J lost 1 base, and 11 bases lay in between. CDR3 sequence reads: CAISDGGLGTDTQYF. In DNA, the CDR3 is TGTGCCATCAGTGATGGGGGGTTAGGCACAGATACGCAGTATTTT.

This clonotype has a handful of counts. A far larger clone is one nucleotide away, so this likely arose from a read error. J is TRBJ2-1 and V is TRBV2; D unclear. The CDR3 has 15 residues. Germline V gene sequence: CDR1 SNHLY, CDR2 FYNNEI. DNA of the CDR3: TGTGCCAGCAGTGAATTCAACTTATACCAAGAGACCCAGCACTTC. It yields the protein CASSEFNLYQETQHF. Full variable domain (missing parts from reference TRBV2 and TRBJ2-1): EPEVTQTPSHQVTQMGQEVILRCVPISNHLYFYWYRQILGQKVEFLVSFYNNEISEKSEIFDDQFSVERPDGSNFTLKIRSTKLEDSAMYFCASSEFNLYQETQHFGPGTRLTVL.

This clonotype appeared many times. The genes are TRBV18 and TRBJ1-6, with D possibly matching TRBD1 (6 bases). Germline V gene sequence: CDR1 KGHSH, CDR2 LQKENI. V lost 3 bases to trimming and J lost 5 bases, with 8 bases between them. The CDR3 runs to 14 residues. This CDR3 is CASSPRTDNSPLHF. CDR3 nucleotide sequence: TGTGCCAGCTCACCCAGGACAGATAATTCACCCCTCCACTTT.

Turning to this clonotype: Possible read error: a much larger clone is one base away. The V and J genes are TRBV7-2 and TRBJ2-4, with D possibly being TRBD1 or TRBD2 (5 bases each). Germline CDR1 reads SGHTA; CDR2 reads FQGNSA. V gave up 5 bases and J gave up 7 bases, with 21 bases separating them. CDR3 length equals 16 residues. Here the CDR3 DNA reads TGTGCCAGCAGCGAACAGGCGAGAGGGGAGTGGAACATTCAGTACTTC. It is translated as CASSEQARGEWNIQYF.

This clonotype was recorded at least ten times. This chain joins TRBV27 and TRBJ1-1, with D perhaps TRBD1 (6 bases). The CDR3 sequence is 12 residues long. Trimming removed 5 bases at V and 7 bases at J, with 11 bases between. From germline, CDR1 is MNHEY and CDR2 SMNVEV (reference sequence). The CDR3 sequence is CASSIIGGEAFF. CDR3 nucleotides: TGTGCCAGCAGTATCATAGGGGGTGAAGCTTTCTTT.

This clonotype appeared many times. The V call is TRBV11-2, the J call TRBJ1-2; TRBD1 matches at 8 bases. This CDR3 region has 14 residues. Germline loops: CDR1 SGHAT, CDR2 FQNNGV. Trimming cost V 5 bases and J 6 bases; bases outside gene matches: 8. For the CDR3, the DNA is TGTGCCAGCAGCCCCGCCGGACAGGGCCATGGCTACACCTTC. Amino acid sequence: CASSPAGQGHGYTF. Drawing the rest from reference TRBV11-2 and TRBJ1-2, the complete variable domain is EAGVAQSPRYKIIEKRQSVAFWCNPISGHATLYWYQQILGQGPKLLIQFQNNGVVDDSQLPKDRFSAERLKGVDSTLKIQPAKLEDSAVYLCASSPAGQGHGYTFGSGTRLTVV.

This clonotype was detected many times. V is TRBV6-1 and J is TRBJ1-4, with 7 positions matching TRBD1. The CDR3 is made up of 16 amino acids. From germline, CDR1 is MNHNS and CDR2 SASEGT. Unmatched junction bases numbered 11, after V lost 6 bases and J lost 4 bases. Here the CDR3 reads CASSSGTASFNEKLFF. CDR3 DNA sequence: TGTGCCAGCAGCTCCGGGACAGCATCCTTTAATGAAAAACTGTTTTTT.